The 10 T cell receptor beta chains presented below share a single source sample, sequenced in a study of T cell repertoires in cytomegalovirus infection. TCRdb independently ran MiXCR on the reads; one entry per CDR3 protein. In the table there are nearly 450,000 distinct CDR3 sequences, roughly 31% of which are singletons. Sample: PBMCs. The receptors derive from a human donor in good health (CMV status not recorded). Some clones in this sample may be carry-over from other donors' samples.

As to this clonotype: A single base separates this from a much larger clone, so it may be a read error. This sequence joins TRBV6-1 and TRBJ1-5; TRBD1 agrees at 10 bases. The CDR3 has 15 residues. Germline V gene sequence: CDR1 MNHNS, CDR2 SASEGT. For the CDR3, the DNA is TGTGCCCGCAGTGTGACAGGGGGCAGCAATCAGCCCCAGCATTTT. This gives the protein CARSVTGGSNQPQHF.

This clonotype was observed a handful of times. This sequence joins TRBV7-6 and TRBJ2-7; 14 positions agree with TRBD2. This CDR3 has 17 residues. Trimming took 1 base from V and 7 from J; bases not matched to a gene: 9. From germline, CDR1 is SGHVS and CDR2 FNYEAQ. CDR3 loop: CASSLEAGTSGGGEQYF. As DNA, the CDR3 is TGTGCCAGCAGCTTAGAGGCCGGGACTAGCGGGGGAGGTGAGCAGTACTTC.

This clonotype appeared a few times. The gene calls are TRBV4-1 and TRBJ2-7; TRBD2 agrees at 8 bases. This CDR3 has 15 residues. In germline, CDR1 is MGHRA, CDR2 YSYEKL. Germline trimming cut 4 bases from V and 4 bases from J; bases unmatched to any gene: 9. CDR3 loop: CASSPLPGLGYEQYF. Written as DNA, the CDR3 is TGCGCCAGCAGCCCGTTGCCGGGACTAGGGTACGAGCAGTACTTC.

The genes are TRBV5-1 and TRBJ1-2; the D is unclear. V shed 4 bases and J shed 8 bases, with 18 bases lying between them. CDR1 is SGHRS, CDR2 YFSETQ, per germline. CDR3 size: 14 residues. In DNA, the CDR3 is TGCGCCAGCAGCACCCCCGACGAGTTGCGGGGCTACACCTTC. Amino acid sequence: CASSTPDELRGYTF.

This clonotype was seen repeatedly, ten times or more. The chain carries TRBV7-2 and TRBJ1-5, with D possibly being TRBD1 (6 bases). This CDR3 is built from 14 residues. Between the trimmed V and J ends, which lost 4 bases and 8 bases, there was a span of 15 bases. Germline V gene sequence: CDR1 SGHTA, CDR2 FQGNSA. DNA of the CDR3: TGTGCCAGCAGCTCTCTATTGGGGGCCGAGCCCCAGCATTTT. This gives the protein CASSSLLGAEPQHF. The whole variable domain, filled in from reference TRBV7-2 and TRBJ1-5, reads GAGVSQSPSNKVTEKGKDVELRCDPISGHTALYWYRQSLGQGLEFLIYFQGNSAPDKSGLPSDRFSAERTGGSVSTLTIQRTQQEDSAVYLCASSSLLGAEPQHFGDGTRLSIL.

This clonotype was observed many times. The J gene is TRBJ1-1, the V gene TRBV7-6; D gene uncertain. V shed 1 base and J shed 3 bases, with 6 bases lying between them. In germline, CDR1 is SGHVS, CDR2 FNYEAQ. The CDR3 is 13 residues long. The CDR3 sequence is CASSLEPYTEAFF. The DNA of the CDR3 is TGTGCCAGCAGCTTAGAGCCCTACACTGAAGCTTTCTTT.

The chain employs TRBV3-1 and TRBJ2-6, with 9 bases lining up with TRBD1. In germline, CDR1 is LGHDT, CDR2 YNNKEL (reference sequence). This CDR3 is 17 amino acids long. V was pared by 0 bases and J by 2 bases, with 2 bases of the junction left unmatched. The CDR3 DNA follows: TGTGCCAGCAGCCAAGAGGGGACAGGGACTGGGGCCAACGTCCTGACTTTC. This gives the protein CASSQEGTGTGANVLTF.

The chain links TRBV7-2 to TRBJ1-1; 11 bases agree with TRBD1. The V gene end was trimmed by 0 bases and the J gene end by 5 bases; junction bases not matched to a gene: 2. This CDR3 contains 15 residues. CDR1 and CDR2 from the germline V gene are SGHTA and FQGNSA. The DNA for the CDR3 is TGTGCCAGCAGCTTAGCCGGGACAGGGGGGACTGAAGCTTTCTTT. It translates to CASSLAGTGGTEAFF.

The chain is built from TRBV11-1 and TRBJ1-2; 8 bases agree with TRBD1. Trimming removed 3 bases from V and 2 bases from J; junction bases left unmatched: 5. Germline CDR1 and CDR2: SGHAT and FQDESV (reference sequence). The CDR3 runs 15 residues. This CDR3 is CASSFDRGWNYGYTF. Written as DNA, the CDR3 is TGTGCCAGCAGCTTCGACAGGGGTTGGAACTATGGCTACACCTTC.

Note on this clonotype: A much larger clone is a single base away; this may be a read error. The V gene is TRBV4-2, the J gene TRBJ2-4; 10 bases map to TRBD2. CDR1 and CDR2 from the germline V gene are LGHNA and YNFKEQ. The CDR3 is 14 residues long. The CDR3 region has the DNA TGTTCCAGCAGCCAAACTAGCGGGGTTGACATTCAGTACTTC. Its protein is CSSSQTSGVDIQYF.